This T cell receptor (beta chain) was sequenced during a study of blood T cell repertoires in COVID-19. Study as a whole: T cells, B-cell-depleted T cells, or PBMCs supplied cDNA or gDNA.

Sequencing used immunoSEQ multiplex PCR; TCRdb keeps in-frame clones, though not all of them. This repertoire shows 80,000 to 95,000 clones, about nine tenths found once; its top ten account for 3% to 4%. Between the trimmed V and J ends, which lost 2 bases and 1 base, there was a span of 9 bases. This CDR3 has 15 residues. The germline CDR1 and CDR2 sequences are SGHNT and YYREEE (reference sequence). This TCR was recovered from a woman in her seventies with acute or convalescent COVID-19. The sequenced sample was peripheral blood. The chain couples TRBV5-4 to TRBJ2-2; the D gene is possibly TRBD2 (6 bases). This CDR3 is CASSFWGENTGELFF. CDR3 DNA sequence: TGTGCCAGCAGCTTCTGGGGGGAGAACACCGGGGAGCTGTTTTTT.